One and the same sample provided the 27 T cell receptor beta chains below, sequenced in a study of T cell responses to AZD1222 COVID-19 vaccine. The assay was immunoSEQ multiplex PCR, and TCRdb's table has in-frame clones only and misses some. The sample records 200,000 or so clones, roughly 93% being singletons. The sample in question was peripheral blood, obtained on day 0 of AZD1222 vaccination. The receptors stem from an adult in good health.

The rearrangement links TRBV19 to TRBJ1-1, with D uncertain. Germline V lookup: CDR1 LNHDA, CDR2 SQIVND (reference sequence). Trimming removed 6 bases from V and 0 bases from J, with 8 bases in between. The CDR3 runs 13 residues. The CDR3 spells CASRSAVNTEAFF. CDR3 DNA sequence: TGTGCCAGTAGATCCGCGGTGAACACTGAAGCTTTCTTT.

The chain carries TRBV29-1 and TRBJ2-7, with D hard to call. The CDR3 is 11 amino acids. Germline lookup yields CDR1 SQVTM and CDR2 ANQGSEA. V lost 3 bases and J 3 bases, leaving 6 bases between the germline ends. CDR3 DNA sequence: TGCAGCGTTGAGAACAGCTACGAGCAGTACTTC. The encoded protein is CSVENSYEQYF.

This rearrangement joins TRBV28 to TRBJ2-7; 10 nucleotides agree with TRBD1. The trim removed 5 bases at V and 6 bases at J, leaving 7 bases unmatched. The germline V gene has CDR1 MDHEN and CDR2 SYDVKM. The CDR3 has 14 amino acids. The CDR3 loop reads CASSRDRGPGEQYF. The CDR3 nucleotides read TGTGCCAGCAGTCGCGACAGGGGGCCAGGCGAGCAGTACTTC.

The rearrangement links TRBV6-5 to TRBJ2-7; the D is unclear. The CDR3 has 13 residues. The V gene's germline CDR1 is MNHEY and CDR2 SVGAGI. V was pared by 8 bases and J by 6 bases, with 17 bases between. CDR3 amino acids: CASLDGMGSEQYF. The CDR3 nucleotides read TGTGCCAGCTTGGATGGAATGGGTTCCGAGCAGTACTTC.

The chain uses TRBV7-9 and TRBJ2-3; D remains unclear. The germline V and J ends were trimmed by 4 bases and 3 bases, with 8 bases remaining between them. The CDR3 consists of 13 residues. CDR1 is SEHNR and CDR2 is FQNEAQ in the germline V gene (reference sequence). This CDR3 reads CASSSEETDTQYF. DNA of the CDR3: TGTGCCAGCAGCTCAGAAGAGACAGATACGCAGTATTTT.

The V and J genes are TRBV2 and TRBJ2-2, with TRBD2 as a possible D gene (5 bases). The germline V and J ends were trimmed by 6 bases and 0 bases, with 8 bases remaining between them. Germline V CDR1 and CDR2: SNHLY, FYNNEI. This CDR3 contains 14 residues. CDR3 sequence: CASREDANTGELFF. The CDR3 DNA is TGTGCCAGCAGGGAGGACGCGAACACCGGGGAGCTGTTTTTT.

V and J are TRBV18 and TRBJ2-1; 15 bases map to TRBD2. The CDR3 loop spans 17 amino acids. J lost 6 bases, V lost 6 bases, and 9 bases had no gene match. In germline, CDR1 is KGHSH, CDR2 LQKENI. The CDR3 DNA follows: TGTGCCAGCTCCGGACTAGCGGGAGGGCCAGGATTCAATGAGCAGTTCTTC. This translates into CASSGLAGGPGFNEQFF.

This chain links TRBV25-1 with TRBJ2-1; 7 bases align to TRBD2. In germline, CDR1 is MGHDK, CDR2 SYGVNS. This CDR3 has 11 residues. V dropped 6 bases and J dropped 10; count of bases not matched to a gene: 3. In nucleotides, the CDR3 is TGTGCCAGCAGCCAGGGAGGGGAGCAGTTCTTC. Translated: CASSQGGEQFF.

This rearrangement joins TRBV10-1 to TRBJ2-3; 7 bases are a match to TRBD2. Germline V gene data show CDR1 as WNHNN and CDR2 as SYGVQD (reference sequence). Losses at the gene ends were 4 bases for V and 1 base for J; bases not matched to a gene: 5. CDR3 length equals 15 residues. The CDR3 loop reads CASSVRTSGTDTQYF. The CDR3 DNA sequence: TGCGCCAGCAGTGTTAGAACTAGCGGCACAGATACGCAGTATTTT.

In this sample, this clone turned up a few times. CDR3 DNA: TGCGCCAGCGGTCGGACAGGGGGCACTGAAGCTTTCTTT. Translating gives CASGRTGGTEAFF. The chain uses TRBV5-1 and TRBJ1-1; 10 nucleotides line up with TRBD1. V gave up 7 bases and J gave up 4 bases; unmatched junction bases: 4. This CDR3 region has 13 residues. From germline, CDR1 is SGHRS and CDR2 YFSETQ.

The chain uses TRBV5-1 and TRBJ1-1, with a possible D match to TRBD1 (6 bases). The germline CDR1 and CDR2 sequences are SGHRS and YFSETQ. The CDR3 consists of 14 residues. V lost 0 bases, J lost 6 bases, and 12 bases lay in between. The CDR3 region is CASSLEVDSAEAFF. CDR3 DNA: TGCGCCAGCAGCTTGGAGGTGGACAGCGCTGAAGCTTTCTTT.

This chain joins TRBV5-1 and TRBJ2-5, with 9 bases identical to TRBD2. Trimming at V came to 2 bases and at J to 4 bases, leaving 3 bases not matched to a gene. Germline V lookup: CDR1 SGHRS, CDR2 YFSETQ. The CDR3 contains 14 residues. The CDR3 protein is CASSFSGSGETQYF. In nucleotides, the CDR3 is TGCGCCAGCAGCTTTAGCGGGAGTGGAGAGACCCAGTACTTC.

CDR3 DNA sequence: TGTGCCAGCAGCCGGATAGGGACTAGCGGGAATGAGCAGTACTTC. Encoded protein: CASSRIGTSGNEQYF. The V and J genes are TRBV14 and TRBJ2-7; 13 positions agree with TRBD2. From germline, CDR1 is SGHDN and CDR2 FVKESK. After removal of 4 bases from V and 7 bases from J, the junction contained 7 bases not matched to a gene. The CDR3 sequence is 15 residues long.

This clone has just one count. The rearrangement uses TRBV27 and TRBJ1-4; D is ambiguous. V was cut by 8 bases and J by 3 bases, with 13 bases left in between. Germline V gene lookup returns CDR1 MNHEY and CDR2 SMNVEV (reference sequence). This CDR3 contains 14 residues. Written as DNA, the CDR3 is TGTGCCAGCCGGCCGGGGTTTGCTAATGAAAAACTGTTTTTT. As protein: CASRPGFANEKLFF.

The genes are TRBV7-9 and TRBJ1-2; D possibly corresponds to TRBD1 (5 bases). The V gene lost 1 base and the J gene lost 2 bases, with 8 bases spanning the gap. The germline gives CDR1 SEHNR, CDR2 FQNEAQ (reference sequence). The CDR3 runs to 14 residues. The CDR3, as DNA: TGTGCCAGCAGCTTAGATCCAGGGAACTATGGCTACACCTTC. It yields the protein CASSLDPGNYGYTF.

This clone was seen a few times. The V call is TRBV19, the J call TRBJ1-3; 10 nucleotides agree with TRBD1. Germline loops: CDR1 LNHDA, CDR2 SQIVND (reference sequence). The CDR3 has 15 amino acids. Unmatched junction bases numbered 9, after V lost 9 bases and J lost 4 bases. In nucleotides, the CDR3 is TGTGCCAGAACCCGGGACAGGGGAATCGGAAACACCATATATTTT. This sequence encodes CARTRDRGIGNTIYF.

The chain links TRBV5-6 to TRBJ1-2, with D uncertain. The germline V gene encodes CDR1 SGHDT and CDR2 YYEEEE. V gave up 0 bases and J gave up 5 bases, with 5 bases separating them. The CDR3 has 12 residues. Here the CDR3 DNA reads TGTGCCAGCAGCTTGGCCGATTATGGCTACACCTTC. Protein product: CASSLADYGYTF.

The table lists this clone with a count of one. V and J are TRBV10-3 and TRBJ1-2; possible D gene TRBD1, 6 bases. CDR1 is ENHRY and CDR2 is SYGVKD in the germline V gene. V shed 3 bases and J shed 4 bases, with 12 bases lying between them. This CDR3 region has 14 residues. In DNA form, the CDR3 reads TGTGCCATCAGTGACACAGGGTACGTCTATGGCTACACCTTC. Its translation is CAISDTGYVYGYTF.

The rearrangement uses TRBV7-8 and TRBJ2-2, with D perhaps matching TRBD1 (5 bases). The CDR3 is 16 amino acids. V lost 1 base to trimming and J lost 2 bases, with 11 bases between them. Germline V CDR1 and CDR2: SGHVS, FQNEAQ. The DNA of the CDR3 is TGTGCCAGCAGCTTAGTGGTCAGGGCAAACACCGGGGAGCTGTTTTTT. Encoded protein: CASSLVVRANTGELFF.

V usage is TRBV18 and J usage is TRBJ1-1; no clear D gene. V was pared by 3 bases and J by 0 bases, with 8 bases between. This CDR3 has 14 residues. CDR1 KGHSH and CDR2 LQKENI come from the germline V gene. In nucleotides, the CDR3 is TGTGCCAGCTCACCCAATACAGTGAACACTGAAGCTTTCTTT. Amino acid sequence: CASSPNTVNTEAFF.

V gene TRBV10-1 combines with J gene TRBJ1-2; D not certain. The CDR3 covers 14 residues. Between the trimmed V and J ends, which lost 7 bases and 7 bases, there was a span of 19 bases. Germline CDR1 is WNHNN and CDR2 is SYGVQD (reference sequence). The DNA of the CDR3 is TGCGCCAGCATTCCGAGAGATAGGGAGGCTGGCTACACCTTC. Translation gives CASIPRDREAGYTF.

The CDR3 loop is CSVSERENNSPLHF. The DNA for the CDR3 is TGCAGCGTTTCGGAGAGGGAAAATAATTCACCCCTCCACTTT. The chain recombines TRBV29-1 with TRBJ1-6, with D unclear. In germline, CDR1 is SQVTM, CDR2 ANQGSEA. This CDR3 spans 14 amino acids. Trimming left V 5 bases short and J 5 bases short, with 13 bases between. Full variable domain (missing parts from reference TRBV29-1 and TRBJ1-6): SAVISQKPSRDICQRGTSLTIQCQVDSQVTMMFWYRQQPGQSLTLIATANQGSEATYESGFVIDKFPISRPNLTFSTLTVSNMSPEDSSIYLCSVSERENNSPLHFGNGTRLTVT.

This chain links TRBV6-5 with TRBJ2-7; 7 bases align to TRBD2. The germline gives CDR1 MNHEY, CDR2 SVGAGI. Trimming at V came to 5 bases and at J to 1 base, leaving 5 bases not matched to a gene. This CDR3 has 14 residues. The CDR3 loop reads CASSRAGESYEQYF. CDR3 nucleotides: TGTGCCAGCAGTCGGGCGGGGGAATCCTACGAGCAGTACTTC.

V is TRBV30 and J is TRBJ1-3, with 7 bases matching TRBD1. With V trimmed by 4 bases and J by 0 bases, 6 bases remained unmatched. The CDR3 sequence is 15 residues long. The germline CDR1 and CDR2 sequences are GTSNPN and SVGIG (reference sequence). The CDR3 is CAWTRTGFSGNTIYF. As DNA, the CDR3 is TGTGCCTGGACTCGGACAGGATTCTCTGGAAACACCATATATTTT.

The V gene is TRBV5-6, the J gene TRBJ1-2, with D perhaps TRBD1 (6 bases). The CDR3 is 13 residues long. V was shortened by 4 bases and J by 3 bases, with 10 bases between the two germline ends. The germline CDR1 and CDR2 sequences are SGHDT and YYEEEE. This chain's CDR3 is CASSRGGDYGYTF. CDR3 sequence (DNA): TGTGCCAGCAGCCGAGGGGGAGACTATGGCTACACCTTC.

CDR3 sequence reads: CASSRAVQGVYEQYF. The CDR3 nucleotides are TGTGCCAGTAGTAGAGCGGTGCAGGGGGTCTACGAGCAGTACTTC. This rearrangement joins TRBV19 to TRBJ2-7; 7 bases map to TRBD1. Germline V lookup: CDR1 LNHDA, CDR2 SQIVND (reference sequence). This CDR3 is built from 15 residues. The trim removed 4 bases at V and 3 bases at J, leaving 9 bases unmatched.

The chain links TRBV7-9 to TRBJ2-4; D ambiguous. Between the trimmed V and J ends, which lost 4 bases and 6 bases, there was a span of 13 bases. CDR1 is SEHNR and CDR2 is FQNEAQ in the germline V gene (reference sequence). This CDR3 spans 14 amino acids. The CDR3 DNA reads TGTGCCAGCAGCTCTTGGAGCTCACGAAACATTCAGTACTTC. This codes for CASSSWSSRNIQYF.